This T cell receptor (beta chain) is drawn from a study of Graves' ophthalmopathy and Graves' hyperthyroidism (dated by TCRdb to 2017 to 2018). As for the study more broadly: Peripheral blood was collected at initial diagnosis, before any treatment. An independent validation cohort was composed of roughly 18 hyperthyroidism patients and around 16 patients who later progressed from hyperthyroidism to ophthalmopathy. To tell Graves' ophthalmopathy apart from Graves' hyperthyroidism, and to predict which patients would progress to ophthalmopathy, the study relied on TCR beta repertoire signatures. Following sampling, methimazole starting at 30 mg daily was administered to hyperthyroidism patients, and high-dose intravenous methylprednisolone was administered to ophthalmopathy patients. T-cell repertoires of thyroid tissue and blood were compared in over five hyperthyroidism patients. To explore V-J signatures distinguishing ophthalmopathy from hyperthyroidism, a discovery set of about a hundred patients (fewer than 45 ophthalmopathy, 57 stable hyperthyroidism) was enrolled. The 100 or so discovery patients were randomly split 7:3 into training and test sets. In total, approximately 130 blood samples were TCR-sequenced: around 42 ophthalmopathy, some 72 hyperthyroidism and approximately 17 hyperthyroidism-to-ophthalmopathy patients. Findings and caveats that apply to the study as a whole: In validation, the model predicted ophthalmopathy progression with more than 55% sensitivity and 72.22% specificity; 12 predicted patients were CT-confirmed with GO in a median of around 6.5 months. Most expanded thyroid clonotypes with frequency above 0.001 were also detected in blood, suggesting blood repertoires may reflect the thyroid immune response. Sample size was not statistically predetermined, and group allocation was not concealed from the investigators. Ophthalmopathy was separated from stable hyperthyroidism by the 13-signature model with just under 90% sensitivity and approximately 84% specificity in cross-validation and with 80%/75% in the test set.

Ophthalmopathy patients had moderately to severely active disease, Clinical Activity Score of at least 3, NOSPECS grade of at least 4, and disease duration under 3 months. Patients were excluded if they had other autoimmune diseases, uncontrolled infections, pregnancy or lactation. Diagnosis relied on clinical symptoms, serum thyroxine, TRAb, thyroid ultrasound and orbital computed tomography. Using Ficoll-Paque density gradient centrifugation, PBMCs were isolated from 8.5 to 10 ml of fresh peripheral blood. Total RNA was extracted with Trizol reagent and quality-checked on an Agilent 2100 Bioanalyzer. Note on this clonotype: The antigen it binds to is not known. No per-base quality is available; no much larger clone lies one base away.

At the junction V is shortened by 7 bases and J by 6 bases, with 11 bases in between. Reading from cysteine to phenylalanine, the CDR3 counts 12 amino acids. Solely the CDR3 DNA is kept, with 36 bases framed from the first base. For repertoire sequencing, the TCR beta CDR3 regions were amplified from RNA transcripts. A first-round RT-PCR used HTBI primers with the Qiagen OneStep RT-PCR kit, followed by a second-round multiplex PCR, size selection and purification. Sequencing of the libraries was carried out on an Illumina HiSeq2000 in paired-end mode with 100 bp reads. Per the authors' processing: SOAPnuke was used to process the reads, removing any read that contained adapters or uncalled bases, had a mean Phred below 15, or lacked an exact match to the constant primer or identifier. High-quality paired reads were merged with COPE v1.2.5. Each unique nucleotide sequence was defined as a clonotype, and clonotypes were aligned to IMGT TRB V, D and J references with MiTCR v1.1. Analysis was restricted to V-J combinations with a frequency above 0.0001, which covered 98% to 99.2% of repertoires. A TCR clonal expansion and chaos score per V-J combination was defined as the ratio of F50 clonal expansion to chaos observed in the TCRdist matrix. Features were reduced by Welch's t-statistics and random forest to around 14 V-J combinations, which fed a naive Bayes classifier. The similarity between thyroid and blood repertoires was quantified using the Morisita-Horn index. TCRdb passed the public sequencing reads through fastp at Q25 and MiXCR, retaining productive beta sequences. Every entry covers one CDR3 protein and lists the most common genes and DNA from its rows. Here the V and J calls rest on TCRdb's processing, not on the authors' analysis. The sample data list 150,000 to 200,000 distinct CDR3 sequences, and roughly 36% of these were observed just once. Of the sample, roughly 8.9% is held by the ten largest clones.

Sequencing used peripheral blood. The receptor comes from a man younger than 45 with Graves' ophthalmopathy. Donor details come from another sample of the same person, matched by shared clones. The sequence joins TRBV12-3 or TRBV12-4 to TRBJ2-3; the D gene is unclear. Here is the DNA: TGTGCCAGCACCCATATCAGGGATACGCAGTATTTT. Its product reads: CASTHIRDTQYF.